Each of the 15 T cell receptor beta chains below was sequenced from the same sample in a study of blood T cell repertoires in COVID-19. Clones were read by immunoSEQ multiplex PCR, and TCRdb kept only the in-frame ones, dropping some. The data hold around 110,000 clones, with roughly four fifths observed a single time. The sequenced sample consisted of peripheral blood. Receptor source: a woman aged 55-75 years with acute or convalescent COVID-19.

The CDR3 bases are TGTGCCTGGAGCCGCGGTGCTAGCACAGATACGCAGTATTTT. Translating it yields CAWSRGASTDTQYF. V usage is TRBV30 and J usage is TRBJ2-3, with D unclear. The CDR3 is made up of 14 amino acids. Germline V lookup: CDR1 GTSNPN, CDR2 SVGIG (reference sequence). Trimming cost V 3 bases and J 0 bases, with 10 bases left between them.

The rearrangement links TRBV19 to TRBJ1-2; TRBD1 might be the D (6 bases). Germline V gene lookup returns CDR1 LNHDA and CDR2 SQIVND (reference sequence). This CDR3 spans 13 amino acids. V was clipped by 8 bases and J by 5 bases, with 15 bases between them. This chain's CDR3 is CASLGRGGYGYTF. In DNA form, the CDR3 reads TGTGCCAGTCTTGGTAGGGGGGGATATGGCTACACCTTC.

The CDR3 is CASSSTLAQGPSGYGYTF. The DNA of the CDR3 is TGTGCCAGCAGCTCCACACTGGCACAGGGCCCCTCTGGTTATGGCTACACCTTC. The V gene is TRBV5-6, the J gene TRBJ1-2; D might be TRBD1 (6 bases). There are 18 residues in the CDR3. V was shortened by 3 bases and J by 5 bases, with 26 bases between the two germline ends. Germline V gene lookup returns CDR1 SGHDT and CDR2 YYEEEE.

The CDR3 region is CASSQSSGKQFF. The CDR3 DNA sequence: TGTGCCAGCAGCCAAAGTAGCGGGAAGCAGTTCTTC. This chain connects TRBV7-3 to TRBJ2-1; 8 positions match TRBD2. Losses at the gene ends were 5 bases for V and 11 bases for J; bases not matched to a gene: 5. Germline values: CDR1 SGHTA, CDR2 FQGTGA. The CDR3 has 12 amino acids. The complete variable domain, with remaining parts taken from reference TRBV7-3 and TRBJ2-1, reads GAGVSQTPSNKVTEKGKYVELRCDPISGHTALYWYRQSLGQGPEFLIYFQGTGAADDSGLPNDRFFAVRPEGSVSTLKIQRTERGDSAVYLCASSQSSGKQFFGPGTRLTVL.

The chain uses TRBV30 and TRBJ2-2; 8 nucleotides agree with TRBD2. The CDR3 totals 15 residues. V trimming: 3 bases; J trimming: 3 bases; junction bases outside the gene matches: 6. The germline CDR1 and CDR2 sequences are GTSNPN and SVGIG (reference sequence). In DNA form, the CDR3 reads TGTGCCTGGAGAACGGGACTAGGGTACACCGGGGAGCTGTTTTTT. Protein: CAWRTGLGYTGELFF.

The V gene is TRBV5-1, the J gene TRBJ2-1; 7 positions match TRBD1. CDR3 size: 13 residues. Germline V gives CDR1 SGHRS, CDR2 YFSETQ. Unmatched junction bases numbered 6, after V lost 3 bases and J lost 9 bases. CDR3 bases: TGCGCCAGCAGCTCGGGACAGTTAGTTGAGCAGTTCTTC. This translates into CASSSGQLVEQFF.

The V call is TRBV20-1, the J call TRBJ2-7; the D is unclear. Per germline, CDR1 DFQATT and CDR2 SNEGSKA (reference sequence). This CDR3 spans 10 amino acids. The V and J ends lost 3 bases and 7 bases respectively, with 7 bases between them. CDR3 sequence: CSASRGEQYF. DNA of the CDR3: TGCAGTGCTAGTAGAGGAGAGCAGTACTTC.

The rearrangement links TRBV10-3 to TRBJ2-1, with 9 bases that match TRBD2. The junction had 16 bases not matched to a gene; V was cut back by 4 bases and J by 3 bases. Germline V lookup: CDR1 ENHRY, CDR2 SYGVKD. There are 19 residues in the CDR3. This CDR3 reads CAISGPGLATASSYNEQFF. The CDR3 DNA reads TGTGCCATCAGTGGACCGGGACTAGCAACCGCAAGCAGCTACAATGAGCAGTTCTTC.

The CDR3 here is CASSAPDKTNYGYTF. The CDR3 bases are TGCGCCAGCAGCGCTCCGGACAAAACTAACTATGGCTACACCTTC. The genes are TRBV5-1 and TRBJ1-2, with D perhaps matching TRBD1 (5 bases). Between the trimmed V and J ends, which lost 4 bases and 0 bases, there was a span of 13 bases. The CDR3 loop spans 15 amino acids. The germline V gene encodes CDR1 SGHRS and CDR2 YFSETQ. Drawing the rest from reference TRBV5-1 and TRBJ1-2, the complete variable domain is KAGVTQTPRYLIKTRGQQVTLSCSPISGHRSVSWYQQTPGQGLQFLFEYFSETQRNKGNFPGRFSGRQFSNSRSEMNVSTLELGDSALYLCASSAPDKTNYGYTFGSGTRLTVV.

The chain recombines TRBV2 with TRBJ2-2, with 7 positions matching TRBD1. Germline V CDR1 and CDR2: SNHLY, FYNNEI. Losses at the gene ends were 11 bases for V and 2 bases for J; bases not matched to a gene: 8. The CDR3 sequence is 14 residues long. The CDR3 is CAGRGQGNTGELFF. The CDR3 DNA is TGTGCCGGAAGGGGGCAAGGAAACACCGGGGAGCTGTTTTTT.

J is TRBJ1-1 and V is TRBV5-1; TRBD1 matches 10 bases. The CDR3 contains 18 residues. Germline CDR1 reads SGHRS; CDR2 reads YFSETQ. V was clipped by 0 bases and J by 0 bases; unmatched bases: 8. The CDR3 spells CASSLDRGTGVMNTEAFF. The CDR3 DNA follows: TGCGCCAGCAGCTTGGATCGGGGGACAGGGGTTATGAACACTGAAGCTTTCTTT. Full variable domain (remainder filled in from reference TRBV5-1 and TRBJ1-1): KAGVTQTPRYLIKTRGQQVTLSCSPISGHRSVSWYQQTPGQGLQFLFEYFSETQRNKGNFPGRFSGRQFSNSRSEMNVSTLELGDSALYLCASSLDRGTGVMNTEAFFGQGTRLTVV.

This sequence joins TRBV30 and TRBJ2-1, with TRBD2 identical over 8 bases. V lost 2 bases and J lost 7; bases outside the gene matches: 4. Germline V gives CDR1 GTSNPN, CDR2 SVGIG (reference sequence). The CDR3 length is 13 residues. DNA of the CDR3: TGTGCCTGGAGTCCCGGGAGGGAGAATGAGCAGTTCTTC. Its protein product is CAWSPGRENEQFF.

This chain connects TRBV7-2 to TRBJ2-5; TRBD2 matches at 11 bases. Germline CDR1 and CDR2: SGHTA and FQGNSA. The CDR3 is made up of 14 amino acids. J lost 3 bases, V lost 4 bases, and 1 base had no gene match. The CDR3 nucleotides are TGTGCCAGCAGCTCACTAGCGGGGGAAGAGACCCAGTACTTC. Translating gives CASSSLAGEETQYF.

The chain uses TRBV10-1 and TRBJ2-1; 10 bases are a match to TRBD2. The trim removed 4 bases at V and 6 bases at J, leaving 3 bases unmatched. This CDR3 is 14 amino acids long. Looked up from germline, CDR1 is WNHNN and CDR2 is SYGVQD (reference sequence). The CDR3 DNA reads TGCGCCAGCAGTGGTCTAGCGGGAGCCAATGAGCAGTTCTTC. Translated, it gives CASSGLAGANEQFF.

The rearrangement joins TRBV6-5 to TRBJ1-1; maybe TRBD1 (5 bases). The CDR3 is made up of 14 amino acids. Trimming took off 6 bases at V and 6 bases at J, with 17 bases between the two ends. The germline V gene encodes CDR1 MNHEY and CDR2 SVGAGI. CDR3 loop: CASRKGFETAEAFF. In DNA form, the CDR3 reads TGTGCCAGCAGGAAGGGGTTTGAAACCGCTGAAGCTTTCTTT.